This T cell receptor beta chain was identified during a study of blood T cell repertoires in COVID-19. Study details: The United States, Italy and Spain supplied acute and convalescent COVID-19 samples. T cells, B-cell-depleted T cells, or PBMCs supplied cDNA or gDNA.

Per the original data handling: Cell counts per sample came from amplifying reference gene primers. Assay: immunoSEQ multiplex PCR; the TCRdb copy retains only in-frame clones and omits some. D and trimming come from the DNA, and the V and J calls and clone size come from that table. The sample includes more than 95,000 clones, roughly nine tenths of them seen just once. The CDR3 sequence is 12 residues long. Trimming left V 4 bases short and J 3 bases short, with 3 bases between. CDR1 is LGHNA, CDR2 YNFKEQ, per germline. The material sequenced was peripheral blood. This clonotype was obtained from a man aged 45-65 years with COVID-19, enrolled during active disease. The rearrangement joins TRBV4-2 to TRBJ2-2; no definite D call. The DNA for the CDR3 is TGTGCCAGCAGCCCATACACCGGGGAGCTGTTTTTT. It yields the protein CASSPYTGELFF.